The rows below give T cell receptor beta chains drawn from one sample of a study of graft-versus-host responses after intestinal transplantation. Data came from immunoSEQ multiplex PCR; TCRdb stores just in-frame clones and leaves some out. The table lists around 14,000 clones, 35% to 45% of them singletons. Sequences were derived from alloreactive CD8+ T cells from a mixed lymphocyte reaction culture, sampled before intestinal transplant. Every receptor here comes from a human patient who received an intestinal transplant. The CDR3 runs from the conserved cysteine through the conserved F or W. D genes are given only for firm matches. Clone size, where shown, is once, few, many, or a class for clones that have expanded.

>few|-|TRBJ1-2|TRBV4-3
TGCGCCAGCAGCCAAGGCCCCGGGGGGGACTATGGCTACACCTTC
CASSQGPGGDYGYTF
>few|-|TRBJ1-6|TRBV4-1
TGCGCCAGCAGCCAAGATCAGAATTCACCCCTCCACTTT
CASSQDQNSPLHF
>medium-sized|TRBD1|TRBJ1-4|TRBV6-6
TGTGCCAGCAGTTGGGACAGTGAAAAACTGTTTTTT
CASSWDSEKLFF
>once|TRBD1|TRBJ2-7|TRBV6-1
TGTGCCAGCGGGGCCAGGGGGCCCTACGAGCAGTACTTC
CASGARGPYEQYF
>-|-|TRBJ2-2|TRBV30
TGTGCCTGGAGTGTACCCGGGACAACGAACACCGGGGAGCTGTTTTTT
CAWSVPGTTNTGELFF
>-|TRBD2|TRBJ2-1|TRBV9
TGTGCCAGCAGCGGTAGCGGGGGCCCGTACAATGAGCAGTTCTTC
CASSGSGGPYNEQFF
>-|TRBD2|TRBJ2-7|TRBV4-1
TGCGCCAGCAGCCAAGGCGCGGGAGGCTACGAGCAGTACTTC
CASSQGAGGYEQYF
>-|TRBD2|TRBJ2-5|TRBV9
TGTGCCAGCAGCGTAGCCGAGCGGGGGGTCCAAGAGACCCAGTACTTC
CASSVAERGVQETQYF
>few|-|TRBJ2-1|TRBV4-3
TGCGCCAGCAGCCAAGCGGTGGGGACATCATCCTACAATGAGCAGTTCTTC
CASSQAVGTSSYNEQFF
>few|-|TRBJ2-1|TRBV30
TGTGCCTGGAAATCATCCTCCTACAATGAGCAGTTCTTC
CAWKSSSYNEQFF
>few|-|TRBJ2-7|TRBV5-1
TGCGCCAGCAGCTTGGTAGGTTGGAGCGCCTACGAGCAGTACTTC
CASSLVGWSAYEQYF
>few|TRBD2|TRBJ2-3|TRBV15
TGTGCCACCAGCAGGTCCTTTGGCGGGGGTAGCACAGATACGCAGTATTTT
CATSRSFGGGSTDTQYF
>-|TRBD1|TRBJ1-5|TRBV30
TGTGCCTCGGATGGGGGACAGGGAAATCAGCCCCAGCATTTT
CASDGGQGNQPQHF
>few|TRBD2|TRBJ2-1|TRBV7-9
TGTGCCAGCAGCCCCCGAGCGGGGCGGGAGGACTACAATGAGCAGTTCTTC
CASSPRAGREDYNEQFF
>-|-|TRBJ1-1|TRBV4-1
TGCGCCAGCAGCCAAGCGTCCCAGGGATTGAACACTGAAGCTTTCTTT
CASSQASQGLNTEAFF
>-|TRBD1|TRBJ1-1|TRBV27
TGTGCCAGCAGTTTATCGGCCAGGGGGCACACTGAAGCTTTCTTT
CASSLSARGHTEAFF
>medium-sized|TRBD1|TRBJ1-2|TRBV30
TGTGCCTGGAGTGTACTCGGGACAGGGTATGGCTACACCTTC
CAWSVLGTGYGYTF
>few|TRBD2|TRBJ2-1|TRBV6-5
TGTGCCAGCAGTTACTCAATAGCGGGGGAATACAATGAGCAGTTCTTC
CASSYSIAGEYNEQFF
>-|TRBD1|TRBJ1-2|TRBV4-3
TGCGCCAGCAGCCAGTTTCAGGGGGCTACCTATGGCTACACCTTC
CASSQFQGATYGYTF
>-|TRBD1|TRBJ2-3|TRBV4-1
TGCGCCAGCAGCCACCTCGGACAGGGGGGAGATACGCAGTATTTT
CASSHLGQGGDTQYF
>-|-|TRBJ1-1|TRBV6-5
TGTGCCAGCAGTTACCGGTCTCTTGCTGAAGCTTTCTTT
CASSYRSLAEAFF
>few|TRBD2|TRBJ2-7|TRBV27
TGTGCCAGCAGTTTATCGTTGGGACTAGCGCCCTACGAGCAGTACTTC
CASSLSLGLAPYEQYF
>few|-|TRBJ1-4|TRBV6-1
TGTGCCAGCAGTTTGACGGGAAACCTTAATGAAAAACTGTTTTTT
CASSLTGNLNEKLFF
>medium-sized|TRBD1|TRBJ2-2|TRBV28
TGTGCCAGCAGTTTCCCCAGGGGGCCCGGGGAGCTGTTTTTT
CASSFPRGPGELFF